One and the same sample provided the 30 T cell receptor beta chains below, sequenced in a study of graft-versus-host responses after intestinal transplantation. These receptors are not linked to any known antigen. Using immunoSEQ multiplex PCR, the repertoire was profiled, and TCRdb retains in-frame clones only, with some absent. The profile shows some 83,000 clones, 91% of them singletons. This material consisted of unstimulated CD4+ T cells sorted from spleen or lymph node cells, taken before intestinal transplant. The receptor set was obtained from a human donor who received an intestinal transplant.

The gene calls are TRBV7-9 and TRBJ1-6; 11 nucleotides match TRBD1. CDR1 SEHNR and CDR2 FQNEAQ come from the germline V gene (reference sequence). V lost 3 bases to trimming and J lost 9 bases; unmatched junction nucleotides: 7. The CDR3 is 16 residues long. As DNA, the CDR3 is TGTGCCAGCAGCTTCCCCGGGACAGGGGGTAGTTCACCCCTCCACTTT. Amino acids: CASSFPGTGGSSPLHF.

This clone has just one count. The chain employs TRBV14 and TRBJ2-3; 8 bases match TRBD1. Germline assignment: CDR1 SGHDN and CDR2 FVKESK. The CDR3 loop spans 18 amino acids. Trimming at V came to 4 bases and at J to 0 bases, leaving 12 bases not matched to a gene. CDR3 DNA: TGTGCCAGCAGCCGTGGTCAGGGGGCCCACTCTAGCACAGATACGCAGTATTTT. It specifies CASSRGQGAHSSTDTQYF.

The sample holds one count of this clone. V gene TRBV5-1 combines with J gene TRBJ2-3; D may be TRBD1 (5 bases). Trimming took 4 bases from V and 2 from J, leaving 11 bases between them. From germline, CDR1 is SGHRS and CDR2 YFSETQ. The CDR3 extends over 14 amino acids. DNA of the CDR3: TGCGCCAGCAGCGTGACAGCCTACACAGATACGCAGTATTTT. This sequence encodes CASSVTAYTDTQYF.

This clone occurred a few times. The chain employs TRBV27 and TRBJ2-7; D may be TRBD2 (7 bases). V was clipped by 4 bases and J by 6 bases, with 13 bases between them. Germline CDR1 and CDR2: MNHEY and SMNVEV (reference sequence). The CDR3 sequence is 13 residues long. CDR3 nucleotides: TGTGCCAGCAGTTCCTACAGGGAGGGCGAGCAGTACTTC. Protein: CASSSYREGEQYF.

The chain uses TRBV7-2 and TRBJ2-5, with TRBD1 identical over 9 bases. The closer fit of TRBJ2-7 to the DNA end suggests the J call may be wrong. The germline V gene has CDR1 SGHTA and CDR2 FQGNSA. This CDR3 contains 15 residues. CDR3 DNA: TGTGCCAGCAGCTTCGACAGGGGGAGCTCCTACGAGCAGTACTTC. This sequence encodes CASSFDRGSSYEQYF.

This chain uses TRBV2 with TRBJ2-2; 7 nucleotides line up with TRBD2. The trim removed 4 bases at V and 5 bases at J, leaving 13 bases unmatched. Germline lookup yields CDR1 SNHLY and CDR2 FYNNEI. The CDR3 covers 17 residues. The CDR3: CASSVTGGDLGTGELFF. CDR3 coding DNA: TGTGCCAGCAGTGTAACTGGGGGGGACCTCGGGACCGGGGAGCTGTTTTTT.

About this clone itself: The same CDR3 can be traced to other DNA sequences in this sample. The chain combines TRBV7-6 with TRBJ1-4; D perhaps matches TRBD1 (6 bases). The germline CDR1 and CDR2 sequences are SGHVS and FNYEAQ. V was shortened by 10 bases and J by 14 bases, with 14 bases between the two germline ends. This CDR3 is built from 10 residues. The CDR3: CANEQGKLFF. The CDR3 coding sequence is TGTGCCAACGAACAGGGTAAGCTGTTTTTT.

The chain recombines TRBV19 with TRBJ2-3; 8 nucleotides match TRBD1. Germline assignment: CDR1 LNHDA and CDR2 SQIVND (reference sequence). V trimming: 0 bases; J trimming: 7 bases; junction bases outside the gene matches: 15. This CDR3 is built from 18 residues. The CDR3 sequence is CASSIDRGDRSHAYTQYF. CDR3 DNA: TGTGCCAGTAGTATAGACAGAGGGGACAGGTCCCACGCTTATACGCAGTATTTT.

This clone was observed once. The CDR3 loop reads CASSWGGGADTQYF. DNA of the CDR3: TGTGCCAGCAGTTGGGGAGGGGGGGCAGATACGCAGTATTTT. V usage is TRBV6-6 and J usage is TRBJ2-3; TRBD2 might be the D (7 bases). Trimming shortened V by 4 bases and J by 4 bases, and 12 bases separated the two germline ends. Germline V lookup: CDR1 MNHNY, CDR2 SVGAGI (reference sequence). This CDR3 region has 14 residues.

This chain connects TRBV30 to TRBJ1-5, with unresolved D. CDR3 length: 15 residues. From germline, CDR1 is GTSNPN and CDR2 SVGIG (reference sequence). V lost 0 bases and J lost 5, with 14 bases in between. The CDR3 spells CAWSVDGVGDQPQHF. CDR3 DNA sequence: TGTGCCTGGAGTGTAGACGGGGTGGGAGATCAGCCCCAGCATTTT.

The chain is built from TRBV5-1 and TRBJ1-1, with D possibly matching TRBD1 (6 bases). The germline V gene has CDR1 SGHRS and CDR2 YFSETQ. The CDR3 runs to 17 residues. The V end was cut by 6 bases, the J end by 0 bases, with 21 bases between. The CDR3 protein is CASTGGSGGLMNTEAFF. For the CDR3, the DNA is TGCGCCAGCACTGGTGGGTCCGGGGGGCTTATGAACACTGAAGCTTTCTTT.

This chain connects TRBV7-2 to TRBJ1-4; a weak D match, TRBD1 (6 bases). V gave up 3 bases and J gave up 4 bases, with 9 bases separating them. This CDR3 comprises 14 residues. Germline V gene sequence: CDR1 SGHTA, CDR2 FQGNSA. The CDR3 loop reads CASSFNRDNEKLFF. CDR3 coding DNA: TGTGCCAGCAGCTTCAACAGGGATAATGAAAAACTGTTTTTT.

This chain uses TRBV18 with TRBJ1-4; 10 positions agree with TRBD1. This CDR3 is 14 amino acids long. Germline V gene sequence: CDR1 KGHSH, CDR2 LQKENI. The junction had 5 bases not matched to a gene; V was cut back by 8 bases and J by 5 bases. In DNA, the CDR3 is TGTGCCAGCGCGCCGACAGGGGGCAATGAAAAACTGTTTTTT. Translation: CASAPTGGNEKLFF.

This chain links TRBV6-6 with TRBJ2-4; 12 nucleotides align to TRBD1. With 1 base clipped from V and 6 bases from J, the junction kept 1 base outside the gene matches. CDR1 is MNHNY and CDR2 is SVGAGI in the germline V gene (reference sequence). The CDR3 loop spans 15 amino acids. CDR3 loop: CASSYLGQGANIQYF. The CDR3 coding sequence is TGTGCCAGCAGTTACTTGGGACAGGGGGCAAACATTCAGTACTTC.

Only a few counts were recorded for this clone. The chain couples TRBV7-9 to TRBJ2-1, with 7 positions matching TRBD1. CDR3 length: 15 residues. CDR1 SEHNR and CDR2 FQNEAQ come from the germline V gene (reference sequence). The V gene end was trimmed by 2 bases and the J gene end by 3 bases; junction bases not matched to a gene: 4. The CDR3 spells CASSLPGQHYNEQFF. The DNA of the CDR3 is TGTGCCAGCAGCTTACCGGGACAGCACTACAATGAGCAGTTCTTC. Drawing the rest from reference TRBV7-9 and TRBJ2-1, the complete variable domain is DTGVSQNPRHKITKRGQNVTFRCDPISEHNRLYWYRQTLGQGPEFLTYFQNEAQLEKSRLLSDRFSAERPKGSFSTLEIQRTEQGDSAMYLCASSLPGQHYNEQFFGPGTRLTVL.

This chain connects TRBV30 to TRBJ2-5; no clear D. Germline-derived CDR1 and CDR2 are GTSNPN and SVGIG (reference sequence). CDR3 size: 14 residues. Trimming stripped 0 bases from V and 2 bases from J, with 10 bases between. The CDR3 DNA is TGTGCCTGGAGTGTTATTAACAGACAAGAGACCCAGTACTTC. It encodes CAWSVINRQETQYF.

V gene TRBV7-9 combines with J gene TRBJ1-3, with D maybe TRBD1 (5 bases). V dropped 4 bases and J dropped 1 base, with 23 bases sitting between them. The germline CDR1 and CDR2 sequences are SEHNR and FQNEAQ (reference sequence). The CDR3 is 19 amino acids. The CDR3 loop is CASSSHAKVWGASGNTIYF. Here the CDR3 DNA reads TGTGCCAGCAGCTCCCACGCCAAAGTTTGGGGCGCATCTGGAAACACCATATATTTT.

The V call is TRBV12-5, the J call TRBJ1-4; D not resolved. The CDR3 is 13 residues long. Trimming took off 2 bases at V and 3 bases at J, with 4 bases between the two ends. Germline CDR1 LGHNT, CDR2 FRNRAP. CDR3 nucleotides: TGTGCTAGTGGTTTGCCTTCTAATGAAAAACTGTTTTTT. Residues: CASGLPSNEKLFF. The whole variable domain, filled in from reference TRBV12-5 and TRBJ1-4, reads DARVTQTPRHKVTEMGQEVTMRCQPILGHNTVFWYRQTMMQGLELLAYFRNRAPLDDSGMPKDRFSAEMPDATLATLKIQPSEPRDSAVYFCASGLPSNEKLFFGSGTQLSVL.

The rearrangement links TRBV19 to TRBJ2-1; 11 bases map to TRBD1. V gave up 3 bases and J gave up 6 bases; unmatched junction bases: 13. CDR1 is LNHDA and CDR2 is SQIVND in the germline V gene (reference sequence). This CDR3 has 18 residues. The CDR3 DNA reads TGTGCCAGTAGTATTATCTTTGGGGCCGGGACAGGGGGCAATGAGCAGTTCTTC. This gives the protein CASSIIFGAGTGGNEQFF. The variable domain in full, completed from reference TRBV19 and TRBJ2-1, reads DGGITQSPKYLFRKEGQNVTLSCEQNLNHDAMYWYRQDPGQGLRLIYYSQIVNDFQKGDIAEGYSVSREKKESFPLTVTSAQKNPTAFYLCASSIIFGAGTGGNEQFFGPGTRLTVL.

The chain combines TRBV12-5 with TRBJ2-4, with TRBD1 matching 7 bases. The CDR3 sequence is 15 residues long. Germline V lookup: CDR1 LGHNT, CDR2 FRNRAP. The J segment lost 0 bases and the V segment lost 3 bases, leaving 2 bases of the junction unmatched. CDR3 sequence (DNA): TGTGCTAGTGGTTTAGGACAGGCAGCCAAAAACATTCAGTACTTC. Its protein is CASGLGQAAKNIQYF.

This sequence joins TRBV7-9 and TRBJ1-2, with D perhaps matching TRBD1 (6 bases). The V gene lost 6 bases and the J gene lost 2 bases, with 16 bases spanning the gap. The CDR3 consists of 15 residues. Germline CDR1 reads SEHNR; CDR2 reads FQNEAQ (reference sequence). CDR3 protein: CASSRLSTGNYGYTF. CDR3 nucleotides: TGTGCCAGCAGTCGTTTAAGTACAGGGAACTATGGCTACACCTTC.

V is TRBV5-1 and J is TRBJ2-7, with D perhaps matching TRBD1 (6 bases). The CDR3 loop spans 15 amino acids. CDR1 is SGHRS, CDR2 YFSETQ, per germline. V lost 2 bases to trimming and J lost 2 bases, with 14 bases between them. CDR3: CASSLNLGQPYEQYF. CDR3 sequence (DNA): TGCGCCAGCAGCTTAAACTTAGGACAGCCCTACGAGCAGTACTTC.

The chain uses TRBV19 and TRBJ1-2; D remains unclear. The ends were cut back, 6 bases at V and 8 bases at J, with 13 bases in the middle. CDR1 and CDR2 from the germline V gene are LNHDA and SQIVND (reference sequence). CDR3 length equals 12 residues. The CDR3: CASSLSSLGYTF. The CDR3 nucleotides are TGTGCCAGTAGCCTCAGTTCGCTCGGCTACACCTTC.

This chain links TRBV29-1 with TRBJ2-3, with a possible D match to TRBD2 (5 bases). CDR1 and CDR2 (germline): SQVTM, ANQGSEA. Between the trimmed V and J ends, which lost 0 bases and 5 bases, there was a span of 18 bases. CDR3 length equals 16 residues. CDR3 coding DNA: TGCAGCGTTGAAGATCGGAGAGGGCAGGCCAGAGATACGCAGTATTTT. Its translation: CSVEDRRGQARDTQYF.

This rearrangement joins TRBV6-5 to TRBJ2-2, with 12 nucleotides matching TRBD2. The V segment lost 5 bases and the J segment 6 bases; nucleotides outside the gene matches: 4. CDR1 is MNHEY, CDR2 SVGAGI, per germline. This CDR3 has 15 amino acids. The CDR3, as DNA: TGTGCCAGCAGTCTAGCGGGGGGGCCGGCCGGGGAGCTGTTTTTT. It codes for CASSLAGGPAGELFF.

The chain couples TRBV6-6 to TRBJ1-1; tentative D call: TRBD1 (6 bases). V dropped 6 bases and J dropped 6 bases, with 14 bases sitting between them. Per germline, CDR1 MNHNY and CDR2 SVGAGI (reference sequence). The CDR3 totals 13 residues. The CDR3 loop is CASRDSLVAEAFF. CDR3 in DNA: TGTGCCAGCAGGGACAGCTTAGTTGCTGAAGCTTTCTTT.

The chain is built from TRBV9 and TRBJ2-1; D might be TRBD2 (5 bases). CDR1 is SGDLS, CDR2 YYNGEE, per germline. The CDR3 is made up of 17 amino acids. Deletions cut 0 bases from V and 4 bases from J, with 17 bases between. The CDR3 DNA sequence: TGTGCCAGCAGCGTAGGGCTAGGTCGGTCGGGGTACAATGAGCAGTTCTTC. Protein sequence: CASSVGLGRSGYNEQFF.

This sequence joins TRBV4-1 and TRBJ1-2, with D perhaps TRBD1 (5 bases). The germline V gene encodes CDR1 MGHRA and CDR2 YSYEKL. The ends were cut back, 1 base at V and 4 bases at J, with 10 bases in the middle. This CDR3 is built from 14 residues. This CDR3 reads CASSQVGAAYGYTF. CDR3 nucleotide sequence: TGCGCCAGCAGCCAAGTTGGGGCGGCCTATGGCTACACCTTC.

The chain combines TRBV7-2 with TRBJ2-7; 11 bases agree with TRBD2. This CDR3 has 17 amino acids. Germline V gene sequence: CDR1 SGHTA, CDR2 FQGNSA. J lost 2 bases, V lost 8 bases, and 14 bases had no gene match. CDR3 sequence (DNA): TGTGCCAGCGCACGGACGGGTAGCGGGGGGGCCCCCTACGAGCAGTACTTC. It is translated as CASARTGSGGAPYEQYF.

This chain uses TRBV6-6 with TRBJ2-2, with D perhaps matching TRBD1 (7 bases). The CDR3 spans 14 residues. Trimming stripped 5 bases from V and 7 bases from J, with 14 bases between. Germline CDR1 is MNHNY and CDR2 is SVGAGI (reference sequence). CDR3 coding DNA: TGTGCCAGCAGTATAGGGGGCGGGAACGGGGAGCTGTTTTTT. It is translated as CASSIGGGNGELFF.